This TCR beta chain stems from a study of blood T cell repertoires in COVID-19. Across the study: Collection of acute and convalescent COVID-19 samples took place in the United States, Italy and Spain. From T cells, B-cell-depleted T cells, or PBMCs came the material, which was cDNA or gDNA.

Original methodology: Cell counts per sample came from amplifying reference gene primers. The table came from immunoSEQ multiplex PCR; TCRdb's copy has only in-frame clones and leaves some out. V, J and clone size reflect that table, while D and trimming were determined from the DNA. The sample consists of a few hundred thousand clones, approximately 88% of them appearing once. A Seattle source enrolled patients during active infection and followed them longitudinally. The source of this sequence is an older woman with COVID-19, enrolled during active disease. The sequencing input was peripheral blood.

The CDR3 reads CASSQDPAGNLYEQYF. CDR3 in DNA: TGCGCCAGCAGCCAAGATCCAGCGGGGAACCTCTACGAGCAGTACTTC. The V and J genes are TRBV4-1 and TRBJ2-7, with 7 bases identical to TRBD2. Germline V gene sequence: CDR1 MGHRA, CDR2 YSYEKL. This CDR3 spans 16 amino acids. V shed 0 bases, J shed 3 bases, and the junction held 8 bases outside the gene matches.